These 28 T cell receptor beta chains came from one sample sequenced in a study of T-cell memory formation after mild COVID-19. MiXCR, run by TCRdb on the 5' RACE reads, gives a single entry per CDR3 protein. The profile covers approximately 51,000 distinct CDR3 sequences, with approximately 9.1% appearing a single time and 12% taken by the ten largest. Sequenced: PBMCs or a T cell subset sorted from them (not recorded which). The receptors were sampled from an adult woman who had mild COVID-19 (a few samples of this study predate the infection). Cell type and time point are not known.

This clonotype is classed as medium-sized (0.01 to 0.1%). The chain employs TRBV7-6 and TRBJ2-1; 13 nucleotides align to TRBD2. J lost 9 bases, V lost 2 bases, and 13 bases had no gene match. Looked up from germline, CDR1 is SGHVS and CDR2 is FNYEAQ. This CDR3 comprises 18 residues. The CDR3 region is CASSLTLMTSGGRAEQFF. Here the CDR3 DNA reads TGTGCCAGCAGCTTAACACTAATGACTAGCGGGGGGAGGGCTGAGCAGTTCTTC.

This clonotype was seen more than once but under ten times. The J gene is TRBJ2-4, the V gene TRBV30; D gene ambiguous. Trimming took off 5 bases at V and 0 bases at J, with 11 bases between the two ends. This CDR3 has 14 amino acids. The germline gives CDR1 GTSNPN, CDR2 SVGIG (reference sequence). CDR3 amino acids: CAWSLAVAKNIQYF. The CDR3 coding sequence is TGTGCCTGGTCCTTGGCAGTAGCCAAAAACATTCAGTACTTC.

This clonotype was observed at least ten times. The rearrangement joins TRBV25-1 to TRBJ2-3; TRBD1 is a possible D gene (6 bases). Germline V gene sequence: CDR1 MGHDK, CDR2 SYGVNS. The V gene lost 11 bases and the J gene lost 2 bases, with 17 bases spanning the gap. This CDR3 spans 14 amino acids. CDR3 sequence reads: CAARGQLDTDTQYF. The CDR3, as DNA: TGTGCCGCCAGGGGACAACTGGACACAGATACGCAGTATTTT.

The CDR3 coding sequence is TGTGCCAGCAGCTTAGCAGACAGGAAGAGAAACTATGGCTACACCTTC. Residues: CASSLADRKRNYGYTF. The chain is built from TRBV7-9 and TRBJ1-2; D is possibly TRBD1 (6 bases). Germline V gene sequence: CDR1 SEHNR, CDR2 FQNEAQ (reference sequence). There are 16 residues in the CDR3. V lost 0 bases, J lost 2 bases, and 13 bases lay in between.

This clonotype occurred a few times. The chain employs TRBV7-6 and TRBJ2-3; D is perhaps TRBD1 (6 bases). The germline gives CDR1 SGHVS, CDR2 FNYEAQ. Trimming took off 1 base at V and 1 base at J, with 9 bases between the two ends. The CDR3 is 15 residues long. The CDR3 DNA sequence: TGTGCCAGCAGCTTAGGCGCAGGGGGCACAGATACGCAGTATTTT. Protein: CASSLGAGGTDTQYF.

This clonotype has just a few counts. This chain uses TRBV12-3 or TRBV12-4 with TRBJ2-2; 7 nucleotides align to TRBD2. Trimming removed 3 bases from V and 3 bases from J; junction bases left unmatched: 4. The CDR3 runs to 15 residues. The CDR3 loop reads CASSLGEGYTGELFF. The CDR3 DNA reads as TGTGCCAGCAGTTTGGGGGAGGGGTACACCGGGGAGCTGTTTTTT.

This clonotype has at least ten counts. The CDR3 DNA reads TGCGCCAGCAGCCAAGGACAGGGGATCTCCTATAATTCACCCCTCCACTTT. Protein product: CASSQGQGISYNSPLHF. The V gene is TRBV4-1, the J gene TRBJ1-6; 8 bases are a match to TRBD1. V lost 1 base and J lost 0; bases outside the gene matches: 2. This CDR3 region has 17 residues. CDR1 is MGHRA and CDR2 is YSYEKL in the germline V gene.

Ten or more counts support this clonotype. This rearrangement joins TRBV3-1 to TRBJ2-7; 10 nucleotides align to TRBD2. Germline CDR1 LGHDT, CDR2 YNNKEL (reference sequence). J lost 3 bases, V lost 4 bases, and 0 bases had no gene match. CDR3 length equals 13 residues. CDR3 in amino acids: CASSRTSGYEQYF. CDR3 nucleotides: TGTGCCAGCAGCCGGACTAGCGGCTACGAGCAGTACTTC.

The rearrangement joins TRBV24-1 to TRBJ2-1; 8 bases map to TRBD2. CDR1 KGHDR and CDR2 SFDVKD come from the germline V gene. The CDR3 is 16 amino acids. J was trimmed by 0 bases and V by 7 bases; bases with no gene match: 7. Here the CDR3 DNA reads TGTGCCACCAGCGGAAGCGGGGGCAGCTCCTACAATGAGCAGTTCTTC. It encodes CATSGSGGSSYNEQFF.

This clonotype was seen many times. This chain links TRBV6-5 with TRBJ2-2; weak D call: TRBD1 (5 bases). The V gene's germline CDR1 is MNHEY and CDR2 SVGAGI. Trimming cost V 2 bases and J 1 base, with 8 bases left between them. There are 15 residues in the CDR3. The CDR3 reads CASSYGQGNTGELFF. For the CDR3, the DNA is TGTGCCAGCAGTTACGGGCAGGGGAACACCGGGGAGCTGTTTTTT.

There are many counts of this clonotype. The chain links TRBV2 to TRBJ2-5, with 13 nucleotides matching TRBD2. CDR1 is SNHLY and CDR2 is FYNNEI in the germline V gene. V shed 1 base and J 8 bases; nucleotides not matched to a gene: 7. CDR3 size: 16 residues. The CDR3 reads CASSEGTSGRGTTQYF. DNA for the CDR3: TGTGCCAGCAGTGAAGGGACTAGCGGGAGAGGGACCACCCAGTACTTC.

To note about this clonotype: The junction and the germline gene differ at one end; a read error may be behind it. V and J are TRBV7-9 and TRBJ1-1; tentatively, D is TRBD1 (6 bases). This CDR3 contains 14 residues. Germline values: CDR1 SEHNR, CDR2 FQNEAQ (reference sequence). Here the CDR3 reads CASSVATGNTEAFF. The DNA for the CDR3 is TGTGCCAGCAGCGTAGCGACAGGGAACACTGAAGCTTTCTTT.

CDR3 DNA sequence: TGTGCCAGCAGCTCACCCGACAGGACTAGCACAGATACGCAGTATTTT. Translating it yields CASSSPDRTSTDTQYF. This chain links TRBV11-3 with TRBJ2-3, with D possibly matching TRBD1 (6 bases). The CDR3 covers 16 residues. Germline assignment: CDR1 SGHNT and CDR2 YENEEA. The germline V and J ends were trimmed by 4 bases and 0 bases, with 14 bases remaining between them.

There are many counts of this clonotype. The chain recombines TRBV20-1 with TRBJ2-7; 9 positions agree with TRBD2. In germline, CDR1 is DFQATT, CDR2 SNEGSKA (reference sequence). With 4 bases clipped from V and 3 bases from J, the junction kept 4 bases outside the gene matches. The CDR3 spans 13 residues. CDR3 bases: TGCAGTGCTAAGGGGACTAGCCTCTACGAGCAGTACTTC. As protein: CSAKGTSLYEQYF.

Many counts were recorded for this clonotype. CDR3 in DNA: TGTGCCAGCAGTTTAGCGCAAGCGGGGGGAGAGACCCAGTACTTC. It translates to CASSLAQAGGETQYF. The chain employs TRBV12-3 or TRBV12-4 and TRBJ2-5, with 9 bases aligning to TRBD2. There are 15 residues in the CDR3. The V gene end was trimmed by 0 bases and the J gene end by 4 bases; junction bases not matched to a gene: 3.

This clonotype was found a few times. J is TRBJ2-3 and V is TRBV28, with a weak D call TRBD1 (6 bases). From germline, CDR1 is MDHEN and CDR2 SYDVKM. V was pared by 6 bases and J by 5 bases, with 15 bases between. The CDR3 spans 14 residues. The CDR3 bases are TGTGCCAGCAGCGAGACAGGCTGGGTAGATACGCAGTATTTT. Translation gives CASSETGWVDTQYF. Drawing the rest from reference TRBV28 and TRBJ2-3, the complete variable domain is DVKVTQSSRYLVKRTGEKVFLECVQDMDHENMFWYRQDPGLGLRLIYFSYDVKMKEKGDIPEGYSVSREKKERFSLILESASTNQTSMYLCASSETGWVDTQYFGPGTRLTVL.

This clonotype was observed a few times. The chain uses TRBV20-1 and TRBJ1-2; 9 bases are a match to TRBD1. CDR1 is DFQATT and CDR2 is SNEGSKA in the germline V gene (reference sequence). The J segment lost 4 bases and the V segment lost 3 bases, leaving 15 bases of the junction unmatched. This CDR3 has 17 residues. CDR3 sequence reads: CSARDRGNLIPRYGYTF. The CDR3, as DNA: TGCAGTGCTAGGGACAGGGGTAATCTCATCCCGCGCTATGGCTACACCTTC.

The gene calls are TRBV5-6 and TRBJ2-5, with D possibly matching TRBD2 (5 bases). The CDR3 sequence is 13 residues long. Per germline, CDR1 SGHDT and CDR2 YYEEEE. The V gene lost 4 bases and the J gene lost 5 bases, with 12 bases spanning the gap. The CDR3: CASSPYGEETQYF. The CDR3 nucleotides are TGTGCCAGCAGCCCCTATGGGGAGGAGACCCAGTACTTC.

This clonotype appeared many times. CDR3 nucleotide sequence: TGCGCCAGCAGCTTGGGCTTGGAGGAGACCCAGTACTTC. Its translation is CASSLGLEETQYF. The V and J genes are TRBV5-1 and TRBJ2-5; D gene unclear. Trimming cost V 0 bases and J 5 bases, with 8 bases left between them. Germline CDR1 is SGHRS and CDR2 is YFSETQ. CDR3 length: 13 residues.

This clonotype was counted between two and nine times. The chain uses TRBV30 and TRBJ2-2, with TRBD1 matching over 7 bases. The CDR3 extends over 14 amino acids. In germline, CDR1 is GTSNPN, CDR2 SVGIG (reference sequence). Losses at the gene ends were 2 bases for V and 5 bases for J; bases not matched to a gene: 5. In nucleotides, the CDR3 is TGTGCCTGGAGTCCGACAGGGCCAACCGGGGAGCTGTTTTTT. Protein product: CAWSPTGPTGELFF.

The table lists this clonotype with many counts. V gene TRBV7-2 combines with J gene TRBJ2-3; D is ambiguous. Trimming pared 0 bases from V and 8 bases from J, leaving 12 bases between. Per germline, CDR1 SGHTA and CDR2 FQGNSA. The CDR3 sequence is 14 residues long. The CDR3 region is CASSLAVQFGTQYF. The CDR3 DNA follows: TGTGCCAGCAGCTTAGCAGTCCAGTTCGGTACGCAGTATTTT. The variable domain in full, completed from reference TRBV7-2 and TRBJ2-3, reads GAGVSQSPSNKVTEKGKDVELRCDPISGHTALYWYRQSLGQGLEFLIYFQGNSAPDKSGLPSDRFSAERTGGSVSTLTIQRTQQEDSAVYLCASSLAVQFGTQYFGPGTRLTVL.

This clonotype was detected only a few times. The CDR3 sequence: CASSLTLGQPQHF. The CDR3 region has the DNA TGTGCCAGCAGCTTAACCCTAGGACAGCCCCAGCATTTT. The V and J genes are TRBV7-2 and TRBJ1-5, with D hard to call. Germline V gives CDR1 SGHTA, CDR2 FQGNSA. Trimming cost V 2 bases and J 7 bases, with 9 bases left between them. The CDR3 has 13 amino acids. The full variable domain, its missing parts supplied by reference TRBV7-2 and TRBJ1-5, is GAGVSQSPSNKVTEKGKDVELRCDPISGHTALYWYRQSLGQGLEFLIYFQGNSAPDKSGLPSDRFSAERTGGSVSTLTIQRTQQEDSAVYLCASSLTLGQPQHFGDGTRLSIL.

V and J are TRBV5-6 and TRBJ1-2, with a possible D match to TRBD1 (5 bases). CDR1 is SGHDT and CDR2 is YYEEEE in the germline V gene. The germline V and J ends were trimmed by 7 bases and 8 bases, with 12 bases remaining between them. The CDR3 spans 11 residues. The CDR3, as DNA: TGTGCCAGCGCGGGGGGATTCGGCTACACCTTC. It yields the protein CASAGGFGYTF.

The rearrangement uses TRBV18 and TRBJ1-5, with a weak D call TRBD1 (5 bases). V was shortened by 3 bases and J by 0 bases, with 9 bases between the two germline ends. This CDR3 region has 15 residues. Germline assignment: CDR1 KGHSH and CDR2 LQKENI. CDR3 in DNA: TGTGCCAGCTCACCCTCGGGGCCTAGCAATCAGCCCCAGCATTTT. It specifies CASSPSGPSNQPQHF.

In this sample, this clonotype turned up many times. The chain employs TRBV6-5 and TRBJ2-4, with 7 bases matching TRBD1. This CDR3 has 14 amino acids. J lost 6 bases, V lost 5 bases, and 7 bases had no gene match. Germline V gives CDR1 MNHEY, CDR2 SVGAGI. CDR3 sequence: CASSQRDRVNIQYF. The CDR3 DNA reads TGTGCCAGCAGTCAACGAGACAGGGTAAACATTCAGTACTTC.

The chain links TRBV6-2 or TRBV6-3 to TRBJ2-6, with 10 positions matching TRBD1. The J segment lost 2 bases and the V segment lost 3 bases, leaving 16 bases of the junction unmatched. Germline CDR1 and CDR2: MNHEY and SVGEGT. The CDR3 consists of 21 residues. This CDR3 reads CASSYPRRSGTGVAGANVLTF. For the CDR3, the DNA is TGTGCCAGCAGTTATCCGAGGCGGTCCGGGACAGGGGTCGCTGGGGCCAACGTCCTGACTTTC.

V is TRBV6-5 and J is TRBJ2-7; 10 bases match TRBD1. The germline CDR1 and CDR2 sequences are MNHEY and SVGAGI. The CDR3 sequence is 15 residues long. V dropped 6 bases and J dropped 4; count of bases not matched to a gene: 9. CDR3 in DNA: TGTGCCAGCAGCTCAACCGGGACAGGGGTTTACGAGCAGTACTTC. As protein: CASSSTGTGVYEQYF.

This clonotype turned up a few times. The V gene is TRBV28, the J gene TRBJ1-4; D ambiguous. Trimming pared 5 bases from V and 12 bases from J, leaving 16 bases between. From germline, CDR1 is MDHEN and CDR2 SYDVKM. The CDR3 has 13 residues. CDR3 protein: CASSLPLASELFF. The CDR3 nucleotides read TGTGCCAGCAGTCTACCCCTTGCATCCGAACTGTTTTTT.